The 5 T cell receptor beta chains given below trace back to one sample, sequenced in a study of T-cell memory formation after mild COVID-19. TCRdb reprocessed the 5' RACE reads via MiXCR and lists one record per CDR3 protein. Here the sample spans fewer than 350,000 distinct CDR3 sequences, roughly 17% being singletons. Sequencing input: PBMCs or a T cell subset sorted from them (not recorded which). The receptor set was obtained from a man between 18 and 35 years old who had mild COVID-19 (a few samples of this study predate the infection). Cell type and time point are not known.

The V call is TRBV28, the J call TRBJ2-7; 8 bases align to TRBD1. Per the germline V gene, CDR1 is MDHEN and CDR2 is SYDVKM. The CDR3 is 13 residues long. With V trimmed by 8 bases and J by 2 bases, 5 bases remained unmatched. The CDR3 DNA is TGTGCCAGCGGACGACAGGGGACCTACGAGCAGTACGTC. Its translation: CASGRQGTYEQYV.

V usage is TRBV4-3 and J usage is TRBJ1-4; D possibly corresponds to TRBD1 (5 bases). The V gene lost 0 bases and the J gene lost 4 bases, with 9 bases spanning the gap. CDR1 is LGHNA, CDR2 YSLEER, per germline. There are 15 residues in the CDR3. CDR3 sequence reads: CASSQDSGNNEKLFF. CDR3 DNA sequence: TGCGCCAGCAGCCAAGACTCAGGGAATAATGAAAAACTGTTTTTT.

This clonotype was seen a few times. V gene TRBV29-1 combines with J gene TRBJ2-7; tentatively, D is TRBD1 (5 bases). Germline CDR1 reads SQVTM; CDR2 reads ANQGSEA. V gave up 7 bases and J gave up 0 bases, with 16 bases separating them. This CDR3 spans 14 amino acids. CDR3 in amino acids: CSATGKASSYEQYF. The CDR3 nucleotides are TGCAGCGCCACAGGCAAAGCATCCTCCTACGAGCAGTACTTC.

This sequence joins TRBV12-3 or TRBV12-4 and TRBJ2-2; the D gene is possibly TRBD2 (5 bases). This CDR3 comprises 15 residues. Trimming removed 7 bases from V and 4 bases from J, with 16 bases in between. In DNA form, the CDR3 reads TGTGCCAGCACTTTGGGTGGAGGAGGCACCGGGGAGCTGTTTTTT. Translated: CASTLGGGGTGELFF.

At least ten counts were recorded for this clonotype. The CDR3 DNA follows: TGTGCCACCTCAGAGGGCACGGGGGCCCAAGAGACCCAGTACTTC. Protein: CATSEGTGAQETQYF. V and J are TRBV15 and TRBJ2-5; D tentatively fits TRBD1 or TRBD2 (6 bases each). Germline lookup yields CDR1 LNHNV and CDR2 YYDKDF (reference sequence). The V and J ends lost 8 bases and 1 base respectively, with 17 bases between them. The CDR3 extends over 15 amino acids. Full variable domain (missing parts from reference TRBV15 and TRBJ2-5): DAMVIQNPRYQVTQFGKPVTLSCSQTLNHNVMYWYQQKSSQAPKLLFHYYDKDFNNEADTPDNFQSRRPNTSFCFLDIRSPGLGDTAMYLCATSEGTGAQETQYFGPGTRLLVL.